This entry describes one T cell receptor beta chain. The use of a sample-barcoded 5' primer and a J-beta primer mix characterized a second PCR of about 6 to 12 cycles. TCRdb re-analysed the 5' RACE reads in MiXCR, keeping a single row per CDR3 protein. The repertoire includes 1.5 million or so distinct CDR3 sequences, 42% of them detected once, and approximately 7.9% sits in the top ten. This entry comes from a study of blood T cells in healthy people across ages. The germline V gene has CDR1 DFQATT and CDR2 SNEGSKA (reference sequence). This CDR3 has 15 residues. Trimming took off 5 bases at V and 0 bases at J, with 14 bases between the two ends.

V is TRBV20-1 and J is TRBJ1-5; D is uncertain. Sequencing used blood. The receptor comes from a woman aged 18-35 years in good health. DNA of the CDR3: TGCAGTGCTCCCCCAAGCGGGAGTAGCAATCAGCCCCAGCATTTT. It is translated as CSAPPSGSSNQPQHF.